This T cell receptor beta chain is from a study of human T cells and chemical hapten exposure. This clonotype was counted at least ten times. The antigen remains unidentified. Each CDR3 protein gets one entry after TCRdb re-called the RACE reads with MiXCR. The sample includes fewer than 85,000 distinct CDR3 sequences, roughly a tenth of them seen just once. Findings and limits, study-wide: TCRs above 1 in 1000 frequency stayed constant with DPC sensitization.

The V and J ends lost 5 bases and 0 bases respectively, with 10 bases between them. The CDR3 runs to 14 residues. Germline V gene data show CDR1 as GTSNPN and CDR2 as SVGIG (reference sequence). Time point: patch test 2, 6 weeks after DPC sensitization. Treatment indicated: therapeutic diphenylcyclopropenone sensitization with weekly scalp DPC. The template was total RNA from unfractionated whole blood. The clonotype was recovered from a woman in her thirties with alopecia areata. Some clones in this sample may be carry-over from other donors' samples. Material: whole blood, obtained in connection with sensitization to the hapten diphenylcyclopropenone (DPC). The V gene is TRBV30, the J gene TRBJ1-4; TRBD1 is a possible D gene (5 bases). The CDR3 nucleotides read TGTGCCTGGTGGGACCGATCAACTAATGAAAAACTGTTTTTT. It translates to CAWWDRSTNEKLFF. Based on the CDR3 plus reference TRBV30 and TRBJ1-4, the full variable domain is SQTIHQWPATLVQPVGSPLSLECTVEGTSNPNLYWYRQAAGRGLQLLFYSVGIGQISSEVPQNLSASRPQDRQFILSSKKLLLSDSGFYLCAWWDRSTNEKLFFGSGTQLSVL.